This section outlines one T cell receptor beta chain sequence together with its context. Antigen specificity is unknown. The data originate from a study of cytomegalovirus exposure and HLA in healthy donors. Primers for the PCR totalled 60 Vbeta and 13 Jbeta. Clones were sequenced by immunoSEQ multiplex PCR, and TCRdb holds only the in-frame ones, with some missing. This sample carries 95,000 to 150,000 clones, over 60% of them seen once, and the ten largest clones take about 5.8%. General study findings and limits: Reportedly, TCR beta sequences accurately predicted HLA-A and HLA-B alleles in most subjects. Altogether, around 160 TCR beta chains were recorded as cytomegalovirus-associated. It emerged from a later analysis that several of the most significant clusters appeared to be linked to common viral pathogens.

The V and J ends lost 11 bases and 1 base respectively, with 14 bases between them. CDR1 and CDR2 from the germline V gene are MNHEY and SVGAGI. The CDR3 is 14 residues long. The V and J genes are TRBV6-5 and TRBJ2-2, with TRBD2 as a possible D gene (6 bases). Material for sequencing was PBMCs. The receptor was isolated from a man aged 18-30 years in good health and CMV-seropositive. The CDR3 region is CAVGGRGNTGELFF. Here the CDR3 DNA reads TGTGCCGTTGGTGGGCGGGGGAACACCGGGGAGCTGTTTTTT.